This TCR beta chain was identified during a study of cytomegalovirus exposure and HLA in healthy donors (dated by TCRdb to 2016 to 2017). Study-wide context: In an earlier analysis of under 600 of the donors, 250 to 300 Gb of sequence data and 95 million to 130 million unique TCR beta sequences from roughly 190 million T cells were reported. An early release that covered 640 HLA-typed donors contained about 290 gigabases of sequencing data and 85 million to 100 million unique TCR sequences. Of the roughly 390 genotyped donors, 65% to 90% were placed in the genetic ancestry cluster associated with self-reported Caucasian donors. The study aimed to test whether cataloging public T cell receptors could reveal signatures of past pathogen exposure. Using immunosequencing, the study profiled T cell repertoires from fewer than 850 subjects and related those repertoires to cytomegalovirus serostatus. A separate validation cohort of approximately 130 different subjects was used in addition to the roughly 640-subject first cohort. High-throughput TCR immunosequencing, statistical association of individual TCRs with disease status, and machine learning were combined to predict cytomegalovirus infection status. In a later analysis, previously published TCR beta repertoires from about 640 donors were re-analyzed and high-resolution HLA genotyping was added so that TCR occurrence patterns could be studied. Rather than using new phenotypic data, the later analysis identified candidate immune exposures from TCR beta sequences and from how often those sequences occurred across donors. In an earlier analysis of about 590 of the donors, high-throughput TCR beta sequencing was used to judge whether each TCR beta V gene segment behaved as functional or pseudogenic. Donor age, sex, ethnicity and CMV serostatus were compiled alongside the repertoire data. A later genetic analysis used genome-wide SNP genotypes for about 65% of the 666 donors, treating that subset as a discovery cohort. All discovery cohort repertoires had been generated on a single sequencing platform. HLA typing covered class I and class II loci at four-digit resolution. The number of donors typed differed by locus, with about 629-640 for A, B, C, DRB1 and DQB1, roughly 520 for DQA1, 606 for DPA1, and around 430 for DPB1. Several DR-DQ haplotypes were handled as single units for association and clustering because linkage in the cohort was strong. Among 300 to 500 genotyped donors of the cohort, an average of around 250,000 unique TCR beta nucleotide sequences was sequenced per donor, of which about 20% were non-productive. Here is what the overall study found, with its caveats: Because the 87-base-pair reads could not distinguish some IMGT-functional V segments, including TRBV6-2 and TRBV6-3, those segments were excluded. CMV serostatus was the only immune exposure information available for the cohort. In the study, some 160 TCR beta chains were listed as associated with cytomegalovirus. A further reported finding was that TCR beta sequences accurately predicted the HLA-A and HLA-B alleles for most subjects in the first cohort. At a false discovery rate of 0.05, a later analysis linked fewer than 20,000 TCR beta sequences to specific HLA alleles. The classifier was reported to diagnose cytomegalovirus status with high specificity and sensitivity in both the original cohort and the validation cohort. In a later analysis, several top co-occurrence clusters were reported to appear linked to parvovirus B19, influenza, CMV and Epstein-Barr virus. Only TCR beta chains were sequenced in this cohort, and the absence of alpha or paired-chain data limited detectable features. In a later analysis, TCR association rates were found to vary across HLA loci, with the most associated TCRs seen for DRB1 alleles and the fewest for HLA-C alleles. Correlated functional status among segregating V segments might be attributable to linkage disequilibrium, but an unknown experimental factor could not be ruled out. A cluster of highly shared sequence variants was judged likely to be a technical artifact of the sequencing pipeline. When HLA alleles, especially DR and DQ, strongly co-occurred, attributing TCR associations to individual alleles was difficult. Roughly uniform sequencing depth across donors was assumed in presence/absence analyses, although this assumption may not hold. V-gene and J-gene trimming of TCR beta chains was associated with a missense DCLRE1C variant in a later genetic analysis, and the association was replicated in an independent cohort. In a later genetic analysis, fewer N-insertions in productive TCRs were reported among donors in an Asian-associated ancestry cluster than the roughly 700-donor mean. In a later analysis, HLA-associated TCR beta chains were found to be more clonally expanded and to have lower generation probabilities than equally common non-associated chains. In a later analysis, most CMV-associated TCR beta chains were found to appear HLA-restricted, with HLA associations seemingly driven largely by CMV exposure. In vitro tests confirmed that a few of the cytomegalovirus-associated TCR beta chains recognize cytomegalovirus antigens. Because HLA typing was unavailable for some donors at each locus, only the typed subset was used in association tests. The authors suggested that the approach could potentially be generalized to other disease states and immunological phenotypes. An earlier analysis of approximately 590 of the donors showed that most TCR beta V segments appeared in productive rearrangements either about 87% or about 30% of the time, which broadly matched IMGT annotations. Most TCR sequences were seen in very few donors, while some public TCRs were found in many individuals. Because counts were too low, about 17 rarely observed V segments, including chromosome 9 orphons, were excluded from the earlier analysis of fewer than 650 of the donors.

Cut back by 3 bases and 5 bases, the V and J ends lie 12 bases apart. The CDR3 runs 14 residues from the cysteine to the phenylalanine. The CDR3 DNA has 42 bases and is translated from base 1. CDR1 and CDR2 were assigned from the germline V gene as SGHVS and FNYEAQ. The cohort comprised some 680 healthy bone marrow donors. Cohort members were all nominally healthy when sampled, although unrecorded immune exposures were likely present. The donor was CMV seronegative and belonged to the group of over 350 seronegative cohort members. Each donor provided a peripheral blood sample, and peripheral blood mononuclear cells were used for TCR beta sequencing. The Qiagen DNeasy Blood Extraction Kit was used to extract genomic DNA from the blood cell samples. Library prep was done by the immunoSEQ multiplex PCR assay. A mixture of 60 forward primers for TCR Vbeta segments and 13 reverse primers for TCR Jbeta segments was used in the multiplex PCR. The CDR3 region of rearranged TCR beta genes was amplified from genomic DNA by a multiplex PCR assay. The Illumina HiSeq System was used to sequence the amplified TCR beta libraries as 87-base-pair reads. For the original study's pipeline: A later analysis counted approximately 84 million unique TCR beta chains across the 690 or so repertoires, and about 10 million of these chains were shared by at least two donors. Raw reads were error-corrected and collapsed into unique sequences with a nearest-neighbor algorithm that merged closely related sequences to remove PCR and sequencing errors. Alignment of CDR3 sequences to IMGT reference sequences was used to assign V, D and J gene segments. For a sequence to be retained, at least a six-nucleotide match to both a V gene segment and a J gene segment was required. Rearrangements were classified as productive when the CDR3 lacked stop codons and remained in frame with V and J, and all other rearrangements were classified as non-productive. CDR3 was defined by IMGT convention, running from the second conserved V-encoded cysteine to the conserved J-encoded phenylalanine. The earlier analysis of about 560 of the donors excluded any sequence lacking an unambiguous match to a single V gene segment. In an earlier analysis of approximately 590 of the donors, V segments were called functional above 56.7% productive rearrangements and were called segregating when the between-donor standard deviation exceeded 5%. A statistical classification framework was built for diagnosing cytomegalovirus status from the catalog of TCR beta chain sequences. In a later analysis, V and J genes were assigned by comparing TCR nucleotide sequences against IMGT/GENE-DB human TR gene sequences. The TCRdist pipeline was used in a later analysis to assign CDR3 sequences and most-parsimonious VDJ recombination scenarios. In a later analysis, every TCR beta chain was defined by the combination of its CDR3 amino acid sequence and its V-gene family, and reads without a unique V-gene family were dropped. In a later analysis, nearly 600 highly shared, low-generation-probability nucleotide sequences were removed to address suspected cross-contamination and a sequencing artifact. In a later analysis, a clonal expansion index for each public chain was calculated from normalized within-repertoire ranks of inferred template counts. In a later analysis, generation probabilities were computed with a VDJ recombination model fitted to out-of-frame rearrangements, and the resulting probabilities were checked against IGoR. In a later analysis, TCR-TCR, TCR-HLA and TCR-CMV co-occurrence was scored with hypergeometric tests, and a repertoire-size bias correction was applied to TCR pairs. In a later analysis, false discovery rates were estimated by permuting HLA or CMV assignments 20 times. In a later analysis, co-occurring TCRs were grouped with DBSCAN, and TCRdist sequence similarity was added when clustering was performed within HLA-allele-positive subsets. Co-occurrence clustering excluded repertoires with fewer than 30,000 or more than 120,000 public chains, plus five with anomalous nucleotide sharing. TCRdb limited this immuneACCESS table to in-frame rearrangements with V and J called. A share of clones is missing; checked studies link under half to unresolved V genes, and the rest is unexplained. V and J calls plus clone size are reproduced from that table; the DNA served to infer D and trimming. Within this sample are 150,000 to 160,000 clones, with 74% of them counted one time only. The ten largest clones take up 2.1% of the sample.

A remark on this clone: Its antigen is still unknown. Base qualities are not at hand, and no much larger clone is one base apart.

The sample taken for sequencing was PBMCs. The chain is assembled from TRBV7-6 and TRBJ2-3; 7 matching bases give a weak D call of TRBD2. The TCR sequence derives from a man aged 25-40 years in good health and CMV-seronegative. Read as DNA, the sequence is TGTGCCAGCAGCTTGGGGGGGCCTGGAGATACGCAGTATTTT. It translates as CASSLGGPGDTQYF.